This entry lists 26 T cell receptor beta chains sequenced from one sample in a study of blood T cells in healthy people across ages. The authors ran a second PCR of about 6 to 12 cycles using a sample-barcoded 5' primer and a J-beta primer mix. TCRdb itself ran the 5' RACE reads through MiXCR, one entry per CDR3 protein. The sample shows over a million distinct CDR3 sequences, roughly 45% of them seen only once. Sequenced material: blood. These TCRs come from a woman aged 60 to 75 in good health.

The chain recombines TRBV15 with TRBJ2-7; possibly TRBD1 or TRBD2 for D (5 bases each). The germline CDR1 and CDR2 sequences are LNHNV and YYDKDF (reference sequence). This CDR3 spans 14 amino acids. The ends were cut back, 2 bases at V and 3 bases at J, with 11 bases in the middle. The CDR3 is CATSRTGRRYEQYF. Here the CDR3 DNA reads TGTGCCACCAGCAGAACGGGACGGCGCTACGAGCAGTACTTC.

The chain links TRBV5-4 to TRBJ2-7; 9 bases align to TRBD2. This CDR3 contains 14 residues. The V gene's germline CDR1 is SGHNT and CDR2 YYREEE (reference sequence). The ends lost 7 bases at V and 7 bases at J; junction bases unmatched: 12. The DNA for the CDR3 is TGTGCCAGCGGCGTGGCGGGAGGGATTAATGAGCAGTACTTC. Translated: CASGVAGGINEQYF. Full variable domain (outside the CDR3, taken from reference TRBV5-4 and TRBJ2-7): ETGVTQSPTHLIKTRGQQVTLRCSSQSGHNTVSWYQQALGQGPQFIFQYYREEENGRGNFPPRFSGLQFPNYSSELNVNALELDDSALYLCASGVAGGINEQYFGPGTRLTVT.

This sequence joins TRBV10-3 and TRBJ1-4, with D unresolved. V dropped 0 bases and J dropped 7 bases, with 3 bases sitting between them. CDR1 and CDR2 from the germline V gene are ENHRY and SYGVKD. The CDR3 is made up of 12 amino acids. The CDR3 loop reads CAISESAEKLFF. DNA of the CDR3: TGTGCCATCAGTGAGTCGGCTGAAAAACTGTTTTTT.

As regards this clonotype: Mismatch with germline at one junction end may stem from a read error. The gene calls are TRBV10-3 and TRBJ2-4; D tentatively reads TRBD1 or TRBD2 (5 bases each). Germline V lookup: CDR1 ENHRY, CDR2 SYGVKD. The CDR3 runs to 11 residues. As DNA, the CDR3 is TGTGCCATCGGTGAGTTGGGGGAGCAGTACTTC. This encodes CAIGELGEQYF.

V gene TRBV29-1 combines with J gene TRBJ2-1; TRBD2 agrees at 10 bases. V was pared by 8 bases and J by 6 bases, with 13 bases of the junction left unmatched. CDR1 and CDR2 (germline): SQVTM, ANQGSEA. The CDR3 consists of 15 residues. CDR3 nucleotides: TGCAGCCTCAGAGGGGGCCTAGCGGGAGTCAATGAGCAGTTCTTC. As protein: CSLRGGLAGVNEQFF.

The rearrangement links TRBV15 to TRBJ2-7; D not certain. The V gene lost 0 bases and the J gene lost 0 bases, with 9 bases spanning the gap. Germline V lookup: CDR1 LNHNV, CDR2 YYDKDF (reference sequence). The CDR3 consists of 15 residues. CDR3 coding DNA: TGTGCCACCAGCAGAGATCTGACCCCCTCCTACGAGCAGTACTTC. It codes for CATSRDLTPSYEQYF.

This chain uses TRBV7-3 with TRBJ2-1, with TRBD2 identical over 14 bases. Germline loops: CDR1 SGHTA, CDR2 FQGTGA. There are 18 residues in the CDR3. V trimming: 1 base; J trimming: 7 bases; junction bases outside the gene matches: 9. The CDR3 is CASSLRGTGLAGVNEQFF. The CDR3 DNA reads as TGTGCCAGCAGCTTAAGGGGGACGGGACTAGCGGGAGTTAATGAGCAGTTCTTC.

The rearrangement uses TRBV7-9 and TRBJ2-5, with TRBD2 matching over 7 bases. The DNA matches TRBJ2-7 better at its end, which makes the J call doubtful. Per the germline V gene, CDR1 is SEHNR and CDR2 is FQNEAQ (reference sequence). The CDR3 extends over 15 amino acids. The CDR3 nucleotides are TGTGCCAGCAGCTTGGGGACTACCAGATACCCCGAGCAGTACTTC. This encodes CASSLGTTRYPEQYF.

The chain employs TRBV7-2 and TRBJ2-7; possibly TRBD2 for D (7 bases). The V end was cut by 1 base, the J end by 5 bases, with 21 bases between. CDR1 is SGHTA and CDR2 is FQGNSA in the germline V gene. The CDR3 extends over 17 amino acids. CDR3 amino acids: CASSLEGGGRENNEQYF. Here the CDR3 DNA reads TGTGCCAGCAGCTTAGAGGGGGGGGGACGGGAAAACAACGAGCAGTACTTC.

The rearrangement uses TRBV12-5 and TRBJ1-1; D is unresolved. CDR3 size: 13 residues. Germline values: CDR1 LGHNT, CDR2 FRNRAP. V was cut by 1 base and J by 1 base, with 4 bases left in between. CDR3 region: CASGLDGNTEAFF. The CDR3 nucleotides read TGTGCTAGTGGTTTGGACGGGAACACTGAAGCTTTCTTT.

In its sample, this clonotype was seen a few times. This chain links TRBV5-1 with TRBJ1-1, with unresolved D. The germline CDR1 and CDR2 sequences are SGHRS and YFSETQ. This CDR3 spans 12 amino acids. With 1 base removed from V and 6 bases from J, the gap between germline ends came to 7 bases. CDR3 DNA: TGCGCCAGCAGCTTGACAAGATCTGAAGCTTTCTTT. Amino acids: CASSLTRSEAFF.

The rearrangement joins TRBV12-1 to TRBJ2-4; TRBD1 is the table's D call and was not checked against the DNA. TRBV12-1 is a recognized pseudogene. This CDR3 has 16 amino acids. The CDR3 reads CASYEGDSRAKNIQYF. CDR3 coding DNA: TGTGCCAGTTACGAGGGGGACTCGAGAGCCAAAAACATTCAGTACTTC.

The V gene is TRBV30, the J gene TRBJ2-5; no reliable D call. CDR1 and CDR2 from the germline V gene are GTSNPN and SVGIG (reference sequence). The V and J ends lost 0 bases and 5 bases respectively, with 10 bases between them. The CDR3 has 13 amino acids. The CDR3 spells CAWSVGSSETQYF. The CDR3 nucleotides are TGTGCCTGGAGTGTTGGGTCGTCGGAGACCCAGTACTTC. The variable domain in full, with the rest retrieved from reference TRBV30 and TRBJ2-5, is SQTIHQWPATLVQPVGSPLSLECTVEGTSNPNLYWYRQAAGRGLQLLFYSVGIGQISSEVPQNLSASRPQDRQFILSSKKLLLSDSGFYLCAWSVGSSETQYFGPGTRLLVL.

This clonotype was found once. The rearrangement links TRBV7-9 to TRBJ1-2, with 10 bases fitting TRBD1. The CDR3 spans 14 residues. The V gene end was trimmed by 5 bases and the J gene end by 7 bases; junction bases not matched to a gene: 7. Germline values: CDR1 SEHNR, CDR2 FQNEAQ (reference sequence). The CDR3 nucleotides are TGTGCCAGCAGCCCGGGGACAGGGGCCCCTGGCTACACCTTC. This codes for CASSPGTGAPGYTF.

A remark on this clonotype: A much larger clone lies one base from this, so it may be a read error. V usage is TRBV20-1 and J usage is TRBJ2-5; 7 bases line up with TRBD2. The trim removed 6 bases at V and 11 bases at J, leaving 24 bases unmatched. The CDR3 length is 16 residues. From germline, CDR1 is DFQATT and CDR2 SNEGSKA (reference sequence). CDR3 sequence (DNA): TGCAGTGCCCTAGCCCAGGCGGGGAGGGCCTACAATGAGCAGTACTTC. It translates to CSALAQAGRAYNEQYF.

This chain joins TRBV24-1 and TRBJ2-2, with a tentative D call TRBD2 (5 bases). This CDR3 is built from 16 residues. Per germline, CDR1 KGHDR and CDR2 SFDVKD. V was clipped by 6 bases and J by 2 bases, with 15 bases between them. This chain's CDR3 is CATSRVKRKNTGELFF. The CDR3 DNA sequence: TGTGCCACCAGTCGCGTGAAGCGGAAAAACACCGGGGAGCTGTTTTTT.

This chain links TRBV3-1 with TRBJ2-7; D is unresolved. The CDR3 is made up of 14 amino acids. V lost 4 bases and J 4 bases, leaving 14 bases between the germline ends. The germline gives CDR1 LGHDT, CDR2 YNNKEL (reference sequence). The CDR3 loop reads CASSRGPAVYEQYF. The CDR3 DNA sequence: TGTGCCAGCAGCCGAGGACCTGCGGTATACGAGCAGTACTTC.

V gene TRBV12-3 or TRBV12-4 combines with J gene TRBJ2-7; 9 nucleotides line up with TRBD2. This CDR3 comprises 14 residues. V lost 4 bases and J lost 5; bases outside the gene matches: 6. CDR3 nucleotide sequence: TGTGCCAGCAGTTCCCTGAGGACTAGCGACGAGCAGTACTTC. This codes for CASSSLRTSDEQYF.

The CDR3 reads CSVDLAGGSTDTQYF. CDR3 nucleotides: TGCAGCGTTGACTTGGCGGGAGGGAGCACAGATACGCAGTATTTT. J is TRBJ2-3 and V is TRBV29-1; 9 bases agree with TRBD2. CDR1 and CDR2 from the germline V gene are SQVTM and ANQGSEA. Trimming took 3 bases from V and 0 from J; bases not matched to a gene: 4. This CDR3 comprises 15 residues.

The V and J genes are TRBV24-1 and TRBJ2-1, with TRBD2 matching over 7 bases. The germline V gene has CDR1 KGHDR and CDR2 SFDVKD. V trimming: 1 base; J trimming: 0 bases; junction bases outside the gene matches: 11. The CDR3 has 19 residues. The CDR3 nucleotides are TGTGCCACCAGTGATTTAGGAGGAAGTCGGACTAGCTCCTACAATGAGCAGTTCTTC. Protein sequence: CATSDLGGSRTSSYNEQFF.

This clonotype was counted a few times. The chain has TRBV20-1 and TRBJ2-7, with 12 bases identical to TRBD1. J lost 10 bases, V lost 5 bases, and 15 bases had no gene match. This CDR3 spans 15 amino acids. CDR1 DFQATT and CDR2 SNEGSKA come from the germline V gene (reference sequence). For the CDR3, the DNA is TGCAGTGCTCCCCGGGGGGGACAGGGGGCGCAGGTCCAGTACTTC. Amino acids: CSAPRGGQGAQVQYF.

The sample holds a few counts of this clonotype. The chain has TRBV5-6 and TRBJ2-1, with 8 bases fitting TRBD2. CDR1 is SGHDT, CDR2 YYEEEE, per germline. This CDR3 spans 15 amino acids. The V and J ends lost 3 bases and 8 bases, in that order; junction bases with no gene match: 10. The CDR3 nucleotides are TGTGCCAGCAGCTCGGAGGGACTAGACTCTGATGAGCAGTTCTTC. Its translation: CASSSEGLDSDEQFF.

The chain is built from TRBV5-1 and TRBJ2-3; 11 bases are shared with TRBD2. The length of the CDR3 is 14 residues. Germline CDR1 SGHRS, CDR2 YFSETQ. V shed 4 bases, J shed 5 bases, and the junction held 3 bases outside the gene matches. In DNA, the CDR3 is TGCGCCAGCAGCGTGACTAGCGGGGAAGATACGCAGTATTTT. This encodes CASSVTSGEDTQYF.

This clonotype was seen ten or more times. The chain uses TRBV6-5 and TRBJ2-7, with unresolved D. The CDR3 is 13 amino acids. The V gene lost 0 bases and the J gene lost 3 bases, with 6 bases spanning the gap. The V gene's germline CDR1 is MNHEY and CDR2 SVGAGI. Here the CDR3 reads CASSYSGSYEQYF. The CDR3 nucleotides read TGTGCCAGCAGTTACTCGGGCAGCTACGAGCAGTACTTC.

In this sample, this clonotype turned up once. The chain recombines TRBV5-1 with TRBJ1-1; D gene unclear. The CDR3 is made up of 15 amino acids. Trimming removed 0 bases at V and 0 bases at J, with 9 bases between. Germline CDR1 SGHRS, CDR2 YFSETQ. In DNA form, the CDR3 reads TGCGCCAGCAGCTTGGCGGGATTCATGAACACTGAAGCTTTCTTT. Its protein is CASSLAGFMNTEAFF.

This clonotype was detected ten times or more. The CDR3 coding sequence is TGTGCCATCAGTGAGGCGCCCAGCGAATACACAGATACGCAGTATTTT. Translated, it gives CAISEAPSEYTDTQYF. The rearrangement links TRBV10-3 to TRBJ2-3; D is ambiguous. This CDR3 has 16 amino acids. Germline CDR1 is ENHRY and CDR2 is SYGVKD. V shed 2 bases and J shed 2 bases, with 14 bases lying between them.